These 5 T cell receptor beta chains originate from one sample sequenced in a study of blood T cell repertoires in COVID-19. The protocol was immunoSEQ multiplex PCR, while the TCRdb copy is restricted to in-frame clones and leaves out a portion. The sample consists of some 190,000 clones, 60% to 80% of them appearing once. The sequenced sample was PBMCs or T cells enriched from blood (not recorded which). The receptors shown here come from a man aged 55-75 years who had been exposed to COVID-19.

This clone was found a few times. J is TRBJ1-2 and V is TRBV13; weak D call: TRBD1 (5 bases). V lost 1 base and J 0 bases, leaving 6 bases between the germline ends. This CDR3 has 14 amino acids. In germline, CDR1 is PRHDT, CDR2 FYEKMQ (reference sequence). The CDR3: CASSLEGTNYGYTF. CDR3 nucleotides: TGTGCCAGCAGCTTAGAGGGGACTAACTATGGCTACACCTTC.

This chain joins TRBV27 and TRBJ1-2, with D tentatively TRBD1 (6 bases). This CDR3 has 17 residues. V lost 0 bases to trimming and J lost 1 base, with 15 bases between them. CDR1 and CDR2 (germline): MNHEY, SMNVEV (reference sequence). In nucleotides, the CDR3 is TGTGCCAGCAGTTTATCCAGATCAGGGGTGGGTAACTATGGCTACACCTTC. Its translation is CASSLSRSGVGNYGYTF.

The CDR3 DNA follows: TGTGCCAGCAGCGTAGAACCTAGCGGGAGGGCTGGTGAGCAGTTCTTC. It codes for CASSVEPSGRAGEQFF. The rearrangement links TRBV9 to TRBJ2-1, with 12 bases identical to TRBD2. Losses at the gene ends were 0 bases for V and 9 bases for J; bases not matched to a gene: 7. There are 16 residues in the CDR3. Germline CDR1 is SGDLS and CDR2 is YYNGEE.

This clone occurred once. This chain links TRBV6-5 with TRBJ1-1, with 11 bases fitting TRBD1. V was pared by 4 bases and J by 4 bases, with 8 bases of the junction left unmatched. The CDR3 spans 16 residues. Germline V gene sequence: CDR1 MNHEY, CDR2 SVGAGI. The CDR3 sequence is CASSFPGTGGRTEAFF. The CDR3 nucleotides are TGTGCCAGCAGTTTTCCCGGGACAGGGGGACGCACTGAAGCTTTCTTT.

The CDR3 DNA reads TGTGCCAGCAGTGAAGGGGGCAGCCGTTTTGAGCAGTTCTTC. Protein sequence: CASSEGGSRFEQFF. This chain connects TRBV2 to TRBJ2-1; maybe TRBD1 (5 bases). Germline lookup yields CDR1 SNHLY and CDR2 FYNNEI. This CDR3 contains 14 residues. The ends were cut back, 1 base at V and 9 bases at J, with 13 bases in the middle.